This record concerns one T cell receptor (beta chain) sequence. This clone counts as medium-sized (0.01 to 0.1%). This receptor's antigen is unknown. Per-nucleotide qualities are absent, and no much larger clonotype sits a single base away. No treatment had been received by any patient before thyroid surgery. Using T-cell receptor beta sequencing, the study looked back at clinical samples from patients collected from 2012 to 2018. Library creation used PCR. The sample was run on an Illumina HiSeq 4000. The TCR beta-chain CDR3 region of each patient was profiled by high-throughput sequencing. In the original analysis: CDR3 differences across clinicopathological groups were used to build a classifier for discriminating distant-metastatic papillary thyroid cancer patients. To measure repertoire diversity the researchers used the Shannon index, while the Morisita-Horn index served to gauge how similar the tumor and blood repertoires were. TCRdb trimmed the raw reads at Q25, called clones with MiXCR and kept productive beta chains. The authors' filters were not applied to this entry. This sample has approximately 13,000 clones in its table, and about 12% of those were observed once. Approximately 15% of the sample comes from the top ten.

The data stem from a study of metastatic and nonmetastatic thyroid tumors (dated by TCRdb to 2020 to 2022). About the investigation overall: The researchers compared repertoires between peripheral blood samples and tumor or nodule tissue samples from patients with malignant or benign thyroid disease.

Here V drops 3 bases and J drops 4 bases, and the junction holds 7 bases not matched to any gene. The CDR3 runs 15 amino acids, cysteine and phenylalanine included. The DNA shown is the 45-base CDR3, in frame from base 1. CDR1 and CDR2 are drawn from the germline V gene (reference sequence): LNHDA, SQIVND. Findings and caveats that apply to the study as a whole: In both blood and tumor samples, TCR beta diversity was reported to be significantly higher in malignant tumors than in benign nodules.

The receptor was isolated from a female donor with papillary thyroid cancer or a benign thyroid nodule (not recorded which). Some clones in this sample may be carry-over from other donors' samples. The sequence is built from TRBV19 and TRBJ1-2, with TRBD1 identical over 8 junction bases. The sequenced sample consisted of blood. Read as DNA, the sequence is TGTGCCAGTAGTATTGGGGCAGGGGGCGTCTATGGCTACACCTTC. Its coded protein is CASSIGAGGVYGYTF.